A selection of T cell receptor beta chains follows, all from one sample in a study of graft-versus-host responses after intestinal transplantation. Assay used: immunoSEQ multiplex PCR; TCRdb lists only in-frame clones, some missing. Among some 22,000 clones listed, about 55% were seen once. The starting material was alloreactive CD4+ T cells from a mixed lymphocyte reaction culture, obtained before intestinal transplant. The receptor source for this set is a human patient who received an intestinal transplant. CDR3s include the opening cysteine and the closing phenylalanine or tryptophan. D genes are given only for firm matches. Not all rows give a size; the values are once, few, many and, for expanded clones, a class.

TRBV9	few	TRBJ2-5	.	TGTGCCAGCAGCGTAGGGTCTCGGGGAGGACAAGAGACCCAGTACTTC	CASSVGSRGGQETQYF
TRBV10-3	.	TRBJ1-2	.	TGTGCCATCAGTGCCGACAGTAACTATGGCTACACCTTC	CAISADSNYGYTF
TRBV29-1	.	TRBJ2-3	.	TGCAGCGTTGAAATTAGAGCGCGGGCCGATACGCAGTATTTT	CSVEIRARADTQYF
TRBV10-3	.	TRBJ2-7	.	TGTGCCACCGAGTCCTTTTACGAGCAGTACTTC	CATESFYEQYF
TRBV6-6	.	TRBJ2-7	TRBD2	TGTGCCAGCAGTGGACTAGCGGGGGGCGAGCAGTACTTC	CASSGLAGGEQYF
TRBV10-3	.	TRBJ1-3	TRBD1	TGTGCCATCAGTACAGGGGGCGCGTATGGAAACACCATATATTTT	CAISTGGAYGNTIYF
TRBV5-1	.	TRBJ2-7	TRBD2	TGCGCCAGCAGCTTGGTAGCGGGACGGTCGACCGAGCAGTACTTC	CASSLVAGRSTEQYF
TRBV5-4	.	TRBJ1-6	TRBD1	TGTGCCAGCAGCTTGGGAGACAGGGTTAATTCACCCCTCCACTTT	CASSLGDRVNSPLHF
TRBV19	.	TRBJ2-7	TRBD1	TGTGCCAGTAGCCCCCGGGACAGGTCCTCCTACGAGCAGTACTTC	CASSPRDRSSYEQYF
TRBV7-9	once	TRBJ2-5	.	TGTGCCAGCAGCTTAGGCCGGATCCGGGACACCAGGGGTGGGACCCAGTACTTC	CASSLGRIRDTRGGTQYF
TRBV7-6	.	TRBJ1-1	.	TGTGCCAGCAGCCCAGCCCCGACAGACACTGAAGCTTTCTTT	CASSPAPTDTEAFF
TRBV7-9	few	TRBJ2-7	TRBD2	TGTGCCAGCAGCTCAAGCGTGCCTAGCGGGCCACTCTACGAGCAGTACTTC	CASSSSVPSGPLYEQYF
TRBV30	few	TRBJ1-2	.	TGTGCCCTCCAGGGCGGGGGCTATGGCTACACCTTC	CALQGGGYGYTF
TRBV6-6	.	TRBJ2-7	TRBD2	TGTGCCAGCAGTTGGACTAGTTTAAACTACGAGCAGTACTTC	CASSWTSLNYEQYF
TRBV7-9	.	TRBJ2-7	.	TGTGCCAGCAGCTACCCGGGGTTCGTTTACGAGCAGTACTTC	CASSYPGFVYEQYF
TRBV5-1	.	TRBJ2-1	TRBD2	TGCGCCAGCAGCTTGGGACTAGCGGGTGCCTTAAATGAGCAGTTCTTC	CASSLGLAGALNEQFF
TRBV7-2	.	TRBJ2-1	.	TGTGCCAGCAGCTTTCCGTCGTCTTCGCGGAGCTCCTACAATGAGCAGTTCTTC	CASSFPSSSRSSYNEQFF
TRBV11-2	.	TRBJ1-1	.	TGTGCCAGCAGCTGGGGACAAGTGAACACTGAAGCTTTCTTT	CASSWGQVNTEAFF
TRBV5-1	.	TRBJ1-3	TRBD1	TGCGCCAGCAGCGCTGGGACAGGGGGATCTGGAAACACCATATATTTT	CASSAGTGGSGNTIYF
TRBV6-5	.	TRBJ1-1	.	TGTGCCAGCAGTCGCAGGAACACTGAAGCTTTCTTT	CASSRRNTEAFF
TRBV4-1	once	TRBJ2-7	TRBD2	TGCGCCAGCAGCCAAGAGGGCTGGGGGGGGAACGAGCAGTACTTC	CASSQEGWGGNEQYF
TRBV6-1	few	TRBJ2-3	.	TGTGCCAGCAGTGAAAACAGGGATACGCAGTATTTT	CASSENRDTQYF
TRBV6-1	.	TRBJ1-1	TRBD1	TGTGCCAGCAGTGGACAGGGGGTTGAAGCTTTCTTT	CASSGQGVEAFF
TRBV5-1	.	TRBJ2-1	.	TGCGCCAGCAGCTTAGAAGGGGTACCCTACAATGAGCAGTTCTTC	CASSLEGVPYNEQFF
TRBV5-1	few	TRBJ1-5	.	TGCGCCAGCAGCTTGGACCAGGTCAATCAGCCCCAGCATTTT	CASSLDQVNQPQHF
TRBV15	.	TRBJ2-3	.	TGTGCCACCAGTTCCGGGGTGATCACAGATACGCAGTATTTT	CATSSGVITDTQYF
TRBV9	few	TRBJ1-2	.	TGTGCCAGCAGCGTAGATAAGGGGAGGTATGGCTACACCTTC	CASSVDKGRYGYTF
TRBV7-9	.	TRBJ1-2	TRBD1	TGTGCCAGCAGCTTAGGGGGGACAGGCCCATATGGCTACACCTTC	CASSLGGTGPYGYTF
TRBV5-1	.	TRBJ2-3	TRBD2	TGCGCCAGCAGACTAGCGGGAGCAGATACGCAGTATTTT	CASRLAGADTQYF
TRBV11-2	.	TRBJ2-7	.	TGTGCCAGCAGCTTAGCGACCAGGGGTCGATACGAGCAGTACTTC	CASSLATRGRYEQYF
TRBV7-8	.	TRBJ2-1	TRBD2	TGTGCCAGCAGCTTAGGACTAGCGGTCTACAATGAGCAGTTCTTC	CASSLGLAVYNEQFF
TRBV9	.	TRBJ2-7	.	TGTGCCAGCAGCACCTACGACTCCAGGGGCGAGCAGTACTTC	CASSTYDSRGEQYF
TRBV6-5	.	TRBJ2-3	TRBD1	TGTGCCAGCAGTTACCTTACCGGGACAGCGCAGTATTTT	CASSYLTGTAQYF
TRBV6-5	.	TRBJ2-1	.	TGTGCCAGCAGTTATACGCGGGGAGAGCAGTTCTTC	CASSYTRGEQFF
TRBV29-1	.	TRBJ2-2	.	TGCAGCGTAAACAAGAACACCGGGGAGCTGTTTTTT	CSVNKNTGELFF
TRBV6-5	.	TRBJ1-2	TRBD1	TGTGCCAGCCACTCCGGGACAGGGGGCTATGGCTACACCTTC	CASHSGTGGYGYTF
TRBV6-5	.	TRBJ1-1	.	TGTGCCAGCAGACGAGACGATGGGGCCACTGAAGCTTTCTTT	CASRRDDGATEAFF
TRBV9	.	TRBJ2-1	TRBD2	TGTGCCAGCAGCGTGGGACTAGCCCTATACAATGAGCAGTTCTTC	CASSVGLALYNEQFF
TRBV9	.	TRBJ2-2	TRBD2	TGTGCCAGCAGCCCCCAACTAGCGGGAGCGAACACCGGGGAGCTGTTTTTT	CASSPQLAGANTGELFF
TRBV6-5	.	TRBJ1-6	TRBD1	TGTGCCAGCAGTTGGCCAGGGGGCGGCAATTCACCCCTCCACTTT	CASSWPGGGNSPLHF
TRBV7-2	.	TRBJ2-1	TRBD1	TGTGCCAGCAGCCCGTGGACAGGGGGCTACAATGAGCAGTTCTTC	CASSPWTGGYNEQFF